The T cell receptor (beta chain) described here comes from a study of spatial heterogeneity in lung cancer. Study-level results: The number of expanded tumor alpha and beta chains correlated with mutation number.

TCRdb itself ran the 5' RACE reads through MiXCR, one entry per CDR3 protein. This sample has several thousand distinct CDR3 sequences, with 6.5% to 9% found just once. V was trimmed by 5 bases and J by 9 bases, leaving 14 bases between them. The germline gives CDR1 SGHVS, CDR2 FNYEAQ. The CDR3 totals 13 residues. Relative to its sample, this clonotype is medium-sized (0.01 to 0.1%). The antigen is undetermined. Time point here: sample taken at primary tumor resection. This clonotype was sampled from a male donor with early-stage non-small cell lung cancer. The source was lung tumor tissue, collected at surgery. The chain couples TRBV7-6 to TRBJ2-1; possible D gene TRBD1, 6 bases. CDR3 protein: CASSPRTETEQFF. Here the CDR3 DNA reads TGTGCCAGCAGCCCCCGGACAGAAACTGAGCAGTTCTTC.